This TCR beta chain was identified in a study of T cell responses to AZD1222 COVID-19 vaccine. Study conclusions and caveats: Spike regions recognized by vaccine-associated CD4 TCRs spanned the protein, led by 160-218 and 743-854.

The V segment lost 0 bases and the J segment 4 bases; nucleotides outside the gene matches: 7. The germline V gene has CDR1 SGHRS and CDR2 YFSETQ. The CDR3 totals 17 residues. Method: immunoSEQ multiplex PCR; TCRdb's copy keeps in-frame clones and lacks some. The sample lists about 140,000 clones; roughly nine tenths were seen once. Details on this clone: What it recognizes is unknown.

This receptor was obtained from an adult in good health. The V gene is TRBV5-1, the J gene TRBJ1-2; 12 bases align to TRBD1. The material was peripheral blood, obtained on day 0 of AZD1222 vaccination. The CDR3: CASSLVGQGARRYGYTF. As DNA, the CDR3 is TGCGCCAGCAGCTTGGTGGGACAGGGGGCGCGTCGCTATGGCTACACCTTC.